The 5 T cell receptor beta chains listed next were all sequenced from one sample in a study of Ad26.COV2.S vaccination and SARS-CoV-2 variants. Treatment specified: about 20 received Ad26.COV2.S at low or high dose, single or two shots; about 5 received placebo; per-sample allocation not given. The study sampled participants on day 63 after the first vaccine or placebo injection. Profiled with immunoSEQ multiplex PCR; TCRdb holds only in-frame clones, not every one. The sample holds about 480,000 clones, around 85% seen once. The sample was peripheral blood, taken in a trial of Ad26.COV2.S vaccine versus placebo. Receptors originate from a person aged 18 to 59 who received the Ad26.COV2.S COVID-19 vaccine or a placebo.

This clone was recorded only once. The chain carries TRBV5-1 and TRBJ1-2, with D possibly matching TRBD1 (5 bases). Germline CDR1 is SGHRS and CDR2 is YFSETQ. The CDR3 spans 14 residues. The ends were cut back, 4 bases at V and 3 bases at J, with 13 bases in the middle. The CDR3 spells CASSRGGTDYGYTF. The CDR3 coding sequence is TGCGCCAGCAGCCGCGGGGGGACGGACTATGGCTACACCTTC.

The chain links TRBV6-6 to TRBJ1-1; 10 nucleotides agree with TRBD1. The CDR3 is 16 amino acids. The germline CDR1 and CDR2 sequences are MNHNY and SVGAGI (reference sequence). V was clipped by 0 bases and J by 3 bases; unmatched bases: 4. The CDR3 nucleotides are TGTGCCAGCAGTTACTCGACAGGGGGCCTGGACACTGAAGCTTTCTTT. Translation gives CASSYSTGGLDTEAFF.

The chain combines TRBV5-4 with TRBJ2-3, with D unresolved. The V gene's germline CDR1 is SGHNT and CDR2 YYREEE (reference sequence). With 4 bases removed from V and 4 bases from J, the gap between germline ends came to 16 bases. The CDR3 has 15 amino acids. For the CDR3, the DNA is TGTGCCAGCAGCCCCGGGTTCCAAGTGCCAGATACGCAGTATTTT. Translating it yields CASSPGFQVPDTQYF.

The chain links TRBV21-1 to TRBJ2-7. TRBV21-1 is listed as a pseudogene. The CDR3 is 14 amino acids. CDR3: CASSPGRAFYEQYF. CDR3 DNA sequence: TGTGCCAGCAGCCCGGGCCGGGCCTTCTACGAGCAGTACTTC.

Written as DNA, the CDR3 is TGCAGCGTGTCGACAGGACGCTATGGCTACACCTTC. Amino acid sequence: CSVSTGRYGYTF. The chain is built from TRBV29-1 and TRBJ1-2; weak D call: TRBD1 (6 bases). This CDR3 is built from 12 residues. Germline V gives CDR1 SQVTM, CDR2 ANQGSEA. V dropped 6 bases and J dropped 4 bases, with 12 bases sitting between them.